These 32 T cell receptor beta chains were sequenced from one sample in a study of beta chain features in type 1 diabetes. The sequenced template was cDNA made from the entire isolated RNA. Assay: immunoSEQ multiplex PCR; the TCRdb copy retains only in-frame clones and omits some. The sample shows around 250,000 clones, about 30% of them seen only once. What was sequenced was central memory CD4+ T cells from blood. The receptors were gathered from a young man in good health.

This clone showed up many times. The genes are TRBV15 and TRBJ1-5, with 7 bases lining up with TRBD1. The CDR3 consists of 18 residues. Germline CDR1 and CDR2: LNHNV and YYDKDF (reference sequence). The junction had 17 bases not matched to a gene; V was cut back by 3 bases and J by 6 bases. The CDR3 loop reads CATSSQPSTIPGGQPQHF. CDR3 DNA sequence: TGTGCCACCAGCAGCCAACCCTCGACCATCCCAGGGGGTCAGCCCCAGCATTTT.

Notes on this clone: A read error is possible here, since a much larger clone lies one base away. The rearrangement links TRBV5-6 to TRBJ2-1; 8 positions agree with TRBD2. The ends lost 3 bases at V and 9 bases at J; junction bases unmatched: 2. The germline V gene encodes CDR1 SGHDT and CDR2 YYEEEE. CDR3 length equals 12 residues. The CDR3 DNA is TGTGCCAGCAGCTGGAGCGGGGGTGAGCAGTTCTTC. It encodes CASSWSGGEQFF. The variable domain in full, with the rest retrieved from reference TRBV5-6 and TRBJ2-1, is DAGVTQSPTHLIKTRGQQVTLRCSPKSGHDTVSWYQQALGQGPQFIFQYYEEEERQRGNFPDRFSGHQFPNYSSELNVNALLLGDSALYLCASSWSGGEQFFGPGTRLTVL.

This clone was seen more than once but under ten times. The chain has TRBV5-1 and TRBJ2-2; tentative D call: TRBD1 (5 bases). This CDR3 contains 16 residues. CDR1 is SGHRS and CDR2 is YFSETQ in the germline V gene. Trimming took off 6 bases at V and 8 bases at J, with 23 bases between the two ends. The CDR3 DNA sequence: TGCGCCAGCACAACAACAACATTACAGGTTTCAGGGGAGCTGTTTTTT. This encodes CASTTTTLQVSGELFF.

The chain employs TRBV5-1 and TRBJ2-1; 9 bases are a match to TRBD1. CDR3 length: 15 amino acids. The germline gives CDR1 SGHRS, CDR2 YFSETQ. V was pared by 3 bases and J by 6 bases, with 7 bases of the junction left unmatched. The CDR3 reads CASSSSGQGLNEQFF. CDR3 nucleotide sequence: TGCGCCAGCAGCTCCTCGGGACAGGGACTCAATGAGCAGTTCTTC.

To note about this clone: Other DNA sequences in the sample encode the same CDR3. The rearrangement links TRBV7-2 to TRBJ2-1, with a possible D match to TRBD2 (5 bases). Trimming cost V 5 bases and J 6 bases, with 8 bases left between them. The CDR3 consists of 12 residues. Germline CDR1 reads SGHTA; CDR2 reads FQGNSA. Here the CDR3 reads CASSRSGNEQFF. The CDR3 nucleotides are TGTGCCAGCAGCAGGAGCGGCAATGAGCAGTTCTTC.

This clone has just a few counts. This chain uses TRBV5-6 with TRBJ2-7, with no clear D. V lost 3 bases to trimming and J lost 4 bases, with 8 bases between them. The CDR3 covers 12 residues. The germline V gene encodes CDR1 SGHDT and CDR2 YYEEEE. The DNA for the CDR3 is TGTGCCAGCAGCTCTTCAGGATACGAGCAGTACTTC. It yields the protein CASSSSGYEQYF.

This clone was recorded a few times. The chain couples TRBV5-5 to TRBJ2-6; D unresolved. Germline V gene lookup returns CDR1 SGHKS and CDR2 YYEKEE (reference sequence). V lost 2 bases and J 0 bases, leaving 6 bases between the germline ends. There are 15 residues in the CDR3. Written as DNA, the CDR3 is TGTGCCAGCAGCTTTTCTGCCTCTGGGGCCAACGTCCTGACTTTC. Protein sequence: CASSFSASGANVLTF.

The rearrangement links TRBV7-2 to TRBJ2-3, with D hard to call. The V and J ends lost 1 base and 0 bases respectively, with 8 bases between them. The germline V gene has CDR1 SGHTA and CDR2 FQGNSA. This CDR3 is built from 15 residues. The chain's CDR3 is CASSLEFRSTDTQYF. The CDR3 DNA reads TGTGCCAGCAGCTTAGAATTTCGTAGCACAGATACGCAGTATTTT.

The V call is TRBV5-1, the J call TRBJ2-3; D possibly corresponds to TRBD2 (6 bases). Germline V gene sequence: CDR1 SGHRS, CDR2 YFSETQ. The V gene lost 4 bases and the J gene lost 4 bases, with 10 bases spanning the gap. This CDR3 contains 13 residues. For the CDR3, the DNA is TGCGCCAGCAGCGACCCGGGGGCAGATACGCAGTATTTT. Translation gives CASSDPGADTQYF.

This clone was seen only a few times. Here the CDR3 DNA reads TGCGCCAGCAGCCAAGCTGGCGGCGGGAGGGAGGGTGAGCAGTTCTTC. Amino acids: CASSQAGGGREGEQFF. J is TRBJ2-1 and V is TRBV4-3, with 9 bases aligning to TRBD2. Losses at the gene ends were 1 base for V and 9 bases for J; bases not matched to a gene: 10. Germline CDR1 LGHNA, CDR2 YSLEER. CDR3 length: 16 residues.

The table lists this clone with a few counts. CDR3 region: CASSTRTSGYTGELFF. In nucleotides, the CDR3 is TGCGCCAGCAGCACCCGGACTAGCGGGTACACCGGGGAGCTGTTTTTT. The rearrangement links TRBV4-3 to TRBJ2-2; 11 bases align to TRBD2. This CDR3 spans 16 amino acids. V lost 5 bases to trimming and J lost 3 bases; unmatched junction nucleotides: 5. CDR1 LGHNA and CDR2 YSLEER come from the germline V gene.

This clone showed up many times. The chain employs TRBV2 and TRBJ2-3; D unclear. Germline loops: CDR1 SNHLY, CDR2 FYNNEI. Trimming stripped 2 bases from V and 6 bases from J, with 12 bases between. The CDR3 totals 14 residues. The CDR3: CASSELGLGDTQYF. CDR3 DNA sequence: TGTGCCAGCAGTGAACTGGGCCTGGGCGATACGCAGTATTTT.

For this clone: Since a far larger clone is one base different, this is likely a read error. The chain recombines TRBV29-1 with TRBJ2-5; D is tentatively TRBD1 or TRBD2 (5 bases each). The V end was cut by 4 bases, the J end by 5 bases, with 17 bases between. The germline CDR1 and CDR2 sequences are SQVTM and ANQGSEA. This CDR3 spans 14 amino acids. The DNA for the CDR3 is TGCAGCGTTGGGAGAGGGTACGGGGACGAGACCCAGTACTTC. Protein sequence: CSVGRGYGDETQYF.

The table lists this clone with a few counts. V and J are TRBV7-2 and TRBJ2-3; maybe TRBD1 (6 bases). The CDR3 has 15 amino acids. Germline CDR1 and CDR2: SGHTA and FQGNSA. V was clipped by 1 base and J by 0 bases, with 8 bases between them. DNA for the CDR3: TGTGCCAGCAGCTTAGAGGACAGTAGCACAGATACGCAGTATTTT. Amino acids: CASSLEDSSTDTQYF.

In the case of this clone: Other nucleotide sequences in the sample specify the same CDR3. CDR3 nucleotide sequence: TGTGCCAGCAGTTCTCAGGGCTACGAGCAGTACTTC. Residues: CASSSQGYEQYF. The rearrangement uses TRBV7-2 and TRBJ2-7; D perhaps matches TRBD1 (5 bases). V lost 6 bases to trimming and J lost 3 bases, with 9 bases between them. Germline V CDR1 and CDR2: SGHTA, FQGNSA. The CDR3 is 12 amino acids.

This clone was counted a few times. CDR3 in amino acids: CASSPMGQGEKTQYF. CDR3 in DNA: TGTGCCAGCAGCCCAATGGGACAGGGAGAGAAGACCCAGTACTTC. This chain joins TRBV5-6 and TRBJ2-5; TRBD1 matches 9 bases. V was clipped by 4 bases and J by 6 bases; unmatched bases: 10. Germline-derived CDR1 and CDR2 are SGHDT and YYEEEE. This CDR3 contains 15 residues.

The sample holds many counts of this clone. The V and J genes are TRBV18 and TRBJ2-7, with D possibly being TRBD2 (5 bases). Looked up from germline, CDR1 is KGHSH and CDR2 is LQKENI. The CDR3 contains 11 residues. The ends were cut back, 4 bases at V and 9 bases at J, with 10 bases in the middle. The CDR3: CASSLEGSQYF. CDR3 in DNA: TGTGCCAGCTCACTAGAGGGATCGCAGTACTTC.

The rearrangement links TRBV4-1 to TRBJ1-3, with D possibly being TRBD1 (6 bases). The V gene's germline CDR1 is MGHRA and CDR2 YSYEKL. The CDR3 totals 18 residues. V was trimmed by 3 bases and J by 2 bases, leaving 20 bases between them. The CDR3 sequence is CASSHPVDEPGAGNTIYF. CDR3 in DNA: TGCGCCAGCAGCCATCCTGTGGACGAGCCAGGGGCTGGAAACACCATATATTTT.

J is TRBJ2-5 and V is TRBV19, with 7 bases lining up with TRBD1. J was trimmed by 2 bases and V by 5 bases; bases with no gene match: 8. CDR3 length: 15 amino acids. Germline values: CDR1 LNHDA, CDR2 SQIVND (reference sequence). The CDR3 DNA follows: TGTGCCAGTAGTCTCTACCGGGACAGTCAAGAGACCCAGTACTTC. It translates to CASSLYRDSQETQYF.

This clone has a handful of counts. The rearrangement uses TRBV5-1 and TRBJ1-5; no reliable D call. From germline, CDR1 is SGHRS and CDR2 YFSETQ. V was shortened by 7 bases and J by 4 bases, with 12 bases between the two germline ends. The CDR3 has 13 amino acids. In nucleotides, the CDR3 is TGCGCCAGCCGGGTGAGCCCTAATCAGCCCCAGCATTTT. Translating gives CASRVSPNQPQHF.

This chain links TRBV7-9 with TRBJ1-1, with D hard to call. CDR1 SEHNR and CDR2 FQNEAQ come from the germline V gene (reference sequence). The CDR3 has 13 residues. V was clipped by 1 base and J by 3 bases, with 6 bases between them. The CDR3 sequence: CASSLEGDTEAFF. For the CDR3, the DNA is TGTGCCAGCAGCTTAGAGGGAGACACTGAAGCTTTCTTT.

This clone was picked up a small number of times. The V call is TRBV7-2, the J call TRBJ2-1; TRBD1 might be the D (6 bases). This CDR3 has 15 amino acids. V was cut by 1 base and J by 5 bases, with 12 bases left in between. Germline CDR1 and CDR2: SGHTA and FQGNSA. In DNA form, the CDR3 reads TGTGCCAGCAGCTTAGGAGTCACAGGGCACAATGAGCAGTTCTTC. Amino acids: CASSLGVTGHNEQFF.

J is TRBJ2-1 and V is TRBV7-9; D is undetermined. Germline assignment: CDR1 SEHNR and CDR2 FQNEAQ (reference sequence). CDR3 length equals 13 residues. V was trimmed by 5 bases and J by 6 bases, leaving 11 bases between them. In DNA form, the CDR3 reads TGTGCCAGCAGCAAACGAGATAGCAATGAGCAGTTCTTC. Translation gives CASSKRDSNEQFF.

This clone was recorded a few times. The CDR3 loop reads CASSDQPIETQYF. DNA of the CDR3: TGTGCCAGCAGTGATCAACCAATAGAGACCCAGTACTTC. This sequence joins TRBV25-1 and TRBJ2-5; no reliable D call. In germline, CDR1 is MGHDK, CDR2 SYGVNS. The CDR3 runs 13 residues. The ends were cut back, 3 bases at V and 4 bases at J, with 9 bases in the middle. Full variable domain (outside the CDR3, taken from reference TRBV25-1 and TRBJ2-5): EADIYQTPRYLVIGTGKKITLECSQTMGHDKMYWYQQDPGMELHLIHYSYGVNSTEKGDLSSESTVSRIRTEHFPLTLESARPSHTSQYLCASSDQPIETQYFGPGTRLLVL.

The rearrangement links TRBV20-1 to TRBJ1-2; a possible D gene is TRBD1 (6 bases). CDR1 is DFQATT, CDR2 SNEGSKA, per germline (reference sequence). This CDR3 contains 11 residues. The V end lost 4 bases, the J end lost 8 bases, and 11 bases lay between the germline ends. The CDR3, as DNA: TGCAGTGCTATCCGGACAGACGGCTACACCTTC. It is translated as CSAIRTDGYTF.

This clone was observed a few times. V usage is TRBV11-2 and J usage is TRBJ1-3, with 7 nucleotides matching TRBD1. Looked up from germline, CDR1 is SGHAT and CDR2 is FQNNGV. The CDR3 runs 14 residues. The V segment lost 6 bases and the J segment 2 bases; nucleotides outside the gene matches: 4. This chain's CDR3 is CASSQGQAGNTIYF. DNA of the CDR3: TGTGCCAGCAGTCAAGGACAGGCTGGAAACACCATATATTTT.

The DNA for the CDR3 is TGCAGCGTTGGAGGGCCTGAAGCTTTCTTT. Its translation: CSVGGPEAFF. The rearrangement joins TRBV29-1 to TRBJ1-1; D is undetermined. The germline gives CDR1 SQVTM, CDR2 ANQGSEA. The V end was cut by 4 bases, the J end by 6 bases, with 6 bases between. CDR3 size: 10 residues.

The rearrangement links TRBV10-3 to TRBJ1-5; D is possibly TRBD1 (5 bases). The CDR3 runs 14 residues. Germline V lookup: CDR1 ENHRY, CDR2 SYGVKD. Trimming took off 6 bases at V and 4 bases at J, with 13 bases between the two ends. The CDR3 sequence: CAISLDSTNQPQHF. CDR3 nucleotides: TGTGCCATCAGCCTTGACAGTACAAATCAGCCCCAGCATTTT.

V and J are TRBV30 and TRBJ2-3; tentatively, D is TRBD2 (5 bases). Trimming removed 0 bases at V and 4 bases at J, with 8 bases between. The CDR3 runs 13 residues. Germline CDR1 is GTSNPN and CDR2 is SVGIG (reference sequence). This CDR3 is CAWSVLDPDTQYF. CDR3 bases: TGTGCCTGGAGTGTACTAGACCCAGATACGCAGTATTTT.

This chain joins TRBV5-1 and TRBJ2-1; no firm D call. The CDR3 totals 14 residues. In germline, CDR1 is SGHRS, CDR2 YFSETQ. Trimming left V 2 bases short and J 4 bases short, with 10 bases between. CDR3 nucleotide sequence: TGCGCCAGCAGCTTAGTACCAAGTTACAATGAGCAGTTCTTC. Translating it yields CASSLVPSYNEQFF.

The V gene is TRBV4-1, the J gene TRBJ2-7; D is unclear. The V end was cut by 0 bases, the J end by 8 bases, with 5 bases between. This CDR3 contains 11 residues. From germline, CDR1 is MGHRA and CDR2 YSYEKL. This CDR3 reads CASSQDVQQYF. DNA for the CDR3: TGCGCCAGCAGCCAAGATGTACAGCAGTACTTC.

The chain has TRBV5-1 and TRBJ1-1; D perhaps matches TRBD1 (5 bases). V gave up 0 bases and J gave up 4 bases, with 16 bases separating them. This CDR3 has 16 amino acids. Germline CDR1 and CDR2: SGHRS and YFSETQ. CDR3 coding DNA: TGCGCCAGCAGCTTGGTGGGGCGGCAGCTGGGCACTGAAGCTTTCTTT. Translated: CASSLVGRQLGTEAFF.